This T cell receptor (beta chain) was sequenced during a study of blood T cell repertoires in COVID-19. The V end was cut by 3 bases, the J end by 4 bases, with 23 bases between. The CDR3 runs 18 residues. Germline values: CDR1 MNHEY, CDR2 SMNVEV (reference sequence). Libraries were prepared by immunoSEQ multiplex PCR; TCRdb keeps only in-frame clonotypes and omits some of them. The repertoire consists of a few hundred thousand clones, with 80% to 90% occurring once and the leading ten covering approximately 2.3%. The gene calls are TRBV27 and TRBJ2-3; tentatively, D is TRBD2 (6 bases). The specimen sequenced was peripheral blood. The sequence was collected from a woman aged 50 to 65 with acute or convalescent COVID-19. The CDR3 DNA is TGTGCCAGCAGTTTTCTCGTCACGTCGTCGGGGGTCTCAGATACGCAGTATTTT. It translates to CASSFLVTSSGVSDTQYF.